This entry lists 28 T cell receptor beta chains sequenced from one sample in a study of blood T cell repertoires in COVID-19 (dated by TCRdb to the early 2020s). Libraries were built with the immunoSEQ multiplex PCR assay. In its TCRdb copy, this immuneACCESS table keeps in-frame sequences only and misses some clones. Where compared with another copy, unresolved V genes explain less than half of these, and the others have no known cause. Counted in this sample were about 230,000 clones; under 90% of them appeared once. The ten largest clones represent less than 20% of the sample. Sequencing was carried out using PBMCs or T cells enriched from blood (not recorded which). The source is a man aged 18-30 years who had recovered from COVID-19.

The rearrangement joins TRBV10-3 to TRBJ1-1; no reliable D call. Germline CDR1 reads ENHRY; CDR2 reads SYGVKD. V gave up 6 bases and J gave up 4 bases, with 9 bases separating them. This CDR3 region has 12 residues. The CDR3 region has the DNA TGTGCCATCAGGGGAGGTCCCACTGAAGCTTTCTTT. Residues: CAIRGGPTEAFF.

The chain joins TRBV5-1 to TRBJ1-2; the D gene is possibly TRBD1 (6 bases). Between the trimmed V and J ends, which lost 0 bases and 6 bases, there was a span of 9 bases. This CDR3 is built from 13 residues. Germline lookup yields CDR1 SGHRS and CDR2 YFSETQ. The CDR3 reads CASSLEGGHGYTF. The CDR3 coding sequence is TGCGCCAGCAGCTTGGAAGGGGGTCATGGCTACACCTTC.

This chain joins TRBV5-1 and TRBJ2-3; D might be TRBD1 (8 bases). V shed 5 bases and J shed 0 bases, with 10 bases lying between them. The germline gives CDR1 SGHRS, CDR2 YFSETQ. The CDR3 extends over 14 amino acids. The CDR3 nucleotides are TGCGCCAGCAGACAGGGGGGGAGCACAGATACGCAGTATTTT. As protein: CASRQGGSTDTQYF.

The chain has TRBV6-1 and TRBJ2-2; 9 bases fit TRBD1. CDR1 and CDR2 from the germline V gene are MNHNS and SASEGT. This CDR3 is built from 16 residues. V lost 4 bases to trimming and J lost 5 bases; unmatched junction nucleotides: 8. CDR3 coding DNA: TGTGCCAGCAGTGTCCTGAGACAGGGGGGAACCGGGGAGCTGTTTTTT. It encodes CASSVLRQGGTGELFF.

The chain couples TRBV7-8 to TRBJ2-7; 9 bases line up with TRBD1. Germline assignment: CDR1 SGHVS and CDR2 FQNEAQ. With V trimmed by 5 bases and J by 2 bases, 4 bases remained unmatched. This CDR3 region has 14 residues. CDR3 sequence: CASSPGTGPYEQYF. CDR3 bases: TGTGCCAGCAGCCCCGGGACAGGGCCCTACGAGCAGTACTTC.

This rearrangement joins TRBV25-1 to TRBJ2-7, with TRBD2 identical over 8 bases. Trimming took 4 bases from V and 0 from J; bases not matched to a gene: 2. The germline V gene encodes CDR1 MGHDK and CDR2 SYGVNS. The CDR3 sequence is 14 residues long. The CDR3 region is CASSASGSSYEQYF. In DNA, the CDR3 is TGTGCCAGCAGTGCAAGCGGGAGCTCCTACGAGCAGTACTTC.

The chain joins TRBV11-2 to TRBJ1-1, with D possibly matching TRBD1 (6 bases). V was clipped by 3 bases and J by 5 bases, with 16 bases between them. Germline lookup yields CDR1 SGHAT and CDR2 FQNNGV. The CDR3 extends over 15 amino acids. CDR3 sequence: CASSFNSQGWTEAFF. The CDR3 nucleotides read TGTGCCAGCAGCTTTAACAGTCAGGGGTGGACTGAAGCTTTCTTT. Combining the CDR3 with reference TRBV11-2 and TRBJ1-1 gives the whole variable domain EAGVAQSPRYKIIEKRQSVAFWCNPISGHATLYWYQQILGQGPKLLIQFQNNGVVDDSQLPKDRFSAERLKGVDSTLKIQPAKLEDSAVYLCASSFNSQGWTEAFFGQGTRLTVV.

V is TRBV3-1 (or the pseudogene TRBV3-2) and J is TRBJ1-1; no clear D. CDR3 length: 14 residues. CDR1 is LGHDT, CDR2 YNNKEL, per germline (reference sequence). The V and J ends lost 3 bases and 1 base respectively, with 9 bases between them. The CDR3 DNA reads TGTGCCAGCAGCCAGCGGGCTTCGAACACTGAAGCTTTCTTT. This gives the protein CASSQRASNTEAFF.

The chain joins TRBV30 to TRBJ1-5; maybe TRBD1 (6 bases). CDR3 length: 13 amino acids. V lost 4 bases, J lost 0 bases, and 7 bases lay in between. The V gene's germline CDR1 is GTSNPN and CDR2 SVGIG (reference sequence). This chain's CDR3 is CAWNRDSNQPQHF. As DNA, the CDR3 is TGTGCCTGGAACAGGGATAGCAATCAGCCCCAGCATTTT.

V usage is TRBV28 and J usage is TRBJ1-2; D is possibly TRBD1 (5 bases). The CDR3 covers 15 residues. V was pared by 6 bases and J by 5 bases, with 19 bases between. Germline V gives CDR1 MDHEN, CDR2 SYDVKM. This CDR3 is CASRRLGRGFYGYTF. The CDR3 bases are TGTGCCAGCAGGCGGCTTGGGAGGGGATTTTATGGCTACACCTTC.

The genes are TRBV4-1 and TRBJ2-3, with D maybe TRBD2 (5 bases). The CDR3 covers 15 residues. With 1 base removed from V and 2 bases from J, the gap between germline ends came to 10 bases. Germline CDR1 MGHRA, CDR2 YSYEKL. This chain's CDR3 is CASSQVKLVTDTQYF. CDR3 nucleotides: TGCGCCAGCAGCCAAGTAAAACTAGTCACAGATACGCAGTATTTT.

This clone has a handful of counts. The rearrangement uses TRBV30 and TRBJ2-1, with 13 bases fitting TRBD2. Germline V gene data show CDR1 as GTSNPN and CDR2 as SVGIG (reference sequence). The CDR3 runs 13 residues. The junction had 7 bases not matched to a gene; V was cut back by 7 bases and J by 10 bases. The chain's CDR3 is CASGLAGVGEQFF. CDR3 bases: TGTGCCTCTGGACTAGCGGGAGTTGGGGAGCAGTTCTTC.

The chain carries TRBV12-3 or TRBV12-4 and TRBJ2-3; unclear D gene. This CDR3 contains 13 residues. The V end was cut by 2 bases, the J end by 4 bases, with 7 bases between. The DNA for the CDR3 is TGTGCCAGCAGTTTATCGCAGGCAGATACGCAGTATTTT. Protein product: CASSLSQADTQYF.

This rearrangement joins TRBV28 to TRBJ2-1; 9 bases align to TRBD1. V was clipped by 5 bases and J by 5 bases; unmatched bases: 10. The CDR3 sequence is 16 residues long. Germline V gene lookup returns CDR1 MDHEN and CDR2 SYDVKM. The DNA of the CDR3 is TGTGCCAGCAGTCAAGGGACAGGGCCAATTAACAATGAGCAGTTCTTC. This encodes CASSQGTGPINNEQFF.

The chain combines TRBV14 with TRBJ2-5; D not certain. Deletions cut 0 bases from V and 2 bases from J, with 13 bases between. There are 16 residues in the CDR3. Looked up from germline, CDR1 is SGHDN and CDR2 is FVKESK. The CDR3 reads CASSQDSASSQETQYF. Here the CDR3 DNA reads TGTGCCAGCAGCCAAGATTCAGCTAGTTCGCAAGAGACCCAGTACTTC.

The V gene is TRBV5-1, the J gene TRBJ1-2; 9 bases map to TRBD1. The germline V gene encodes CDR1 SGHRS and CDR2 YFSETQ. This CDR3 contains 14 residues. Trimming at V came to 3 bases and at J to 6 bases, leaving 6 bases not matched to a gene. This chain's CDR3 is CASSSHRGQDGYTF. CDR3 coding DNA: TGCGCCAGCAGCTCCCACAGGGGGCAGGATGGCTACACCTTC.

This rearrangement joins TRBV6-5 to TRBJ1-1; D is possibly TRBD1 (6 bases). With 5 bases removed from V and 1 base from J, the gap between germline ends came to 11 bases. CDR3 length: 14 amino acids. CDR1 is MNHEY and CDR2 is SVGAGI in the germline V gene. CDR3 residues: CASSTQGKNTEAFF. The CDR3 nucleotides are TGTGCCAGCAGTACTCAGGGGAAGAACACTGAAGCTTTCTTT.

V and J are TRBV12-2 and TRBJ2-7; the table's D call TRBD1 went unverified against the DNA. TRBV12-2 is designated a pseudogene. The CDR3 runs to 16 residues. CDR3: CASRLPGQGASYEQYF. CDR3 nucleotides: TGTGCAAGTCGCTTACCGGGACAGGGGGCGAGTTACGAGCAGTACTTC.

In nucleotides, the CDR3 is TGTGCCAGCAGGGAGGGGCAGGGGGCAGGATATGGCTACACCTTC. Protein product: CASREGQGAGYGYTF. V and J are TRBV7-2 and TRBJ1-2, with TRBD1 identical over 8 bases. After removal of 6 bases from V and 5 bases from J, the junction contained 11 bases not matched to a gene. This CDR3 contains 15 residues. CDR1 SGHTA and CDR2 FQGNSA come from the germline V gene.

This rearrangement joins TRBV5-6 to TRBJ1-6; a possible D gene is TRBD1 (5 bases). V was pared by 2 bases and J by 7 bases, with 10 bases between. This CDR3 has 14 amino acids. Germline-derived CDR1 and CDR2 are SGHDT and YYEEEE. The CDR3 DNA follows: TGTGCCAGCAGCTTCGTGGAGGGGAATTCACCCCTCCACTTT. Translating gives CASSFVEGNSPLHF.

V gene TRBV12-3 or TRBV12-4 combines with J gene TRBJ1-4; 7 bases fit TRBD1. The trim removed 8 bases at V and 8 bases at J, leaving 8 bases unmatched. The CDR3 runs to 13 residues. The CDR3 DNA reads TGTGCCAGCTGTCGTGACAGGGTGGAAAAACTGTTTTTT. It is translated as CASCRDRVEKLFF.

The chain uses TRBV19 and TRBJ2-3; the D gene is possibly TRBD1 (5 bases). V lost 3 bases, J lost 1 base, and 14 bases lay in between. CDR1 and CDR2 (germline): LNHDA, SQIVND (reference sequence). The CDR3 runs 16 residues. The CDR3 spells CASSINGLGGTDTQYF. The CDR3 bases are TGTGCCAGTAGTATTAATGGATTAGGGGGCACAGATACGCAGTATTTT.

Only a few counts were recorded for this clone. The chain links TRBV12-3 or TRBV12-4 to TRBJ2-1; 7 bases are shared with TRBD1. The CDR3 totals 13 residues. Unmatched junction bases numbered 5, after V lost 7 bases and J lost 5 bases. The CDR3 nucleotides are TGTGCCAGCATCCTGACAGGGCACAATGAGCAGTTCTTC. It translates to CASILTGHNEQFF.

This clone came up once. The CDR3 loop is CASSGDNNSPLHF. The CDR3 nucleotides read TGCGCCAGCAGCGGGGACAATAATTCACCCCTCCACTTT. V usage is TRBV5-1 and J usage is TRBJ1-6; D perhaps matches TRBD1 (6 bases). Trimming shortened V by 4 bases and J by 5 bases, and 7 bases separated the two germline ends. This CDR3 is built from 13 residues. Per the germline V gene, CDR1 is SGHRS and CDR2 is YFSETQ.

The genes are TRBV5-1 and TRBJ2-5; 9 bases agree with TRBD1. The germline CDR1 and CDR2 sequences are SGHRS and YFSETQ. Losses at the gene ends were 3 bases for V and 5 bases for J; bases not matched to a gene: 11. This CDR3 spans 16 amino acids. The CDR3 DNA is TGCGCCAGCAGCTCCGCGACAGGGGGTTCTCCTGAGACCCAGTACTTC. It specifies CASSSATGGSPETQYF.

This chain uses TRBV7-2 with TRBJ1-1, with no clear D. V was clipped by 3 bases and J by 7 bases, with 6 bases between them. Germline V gives CDR1 SGHTA, CDR2 FQGNSA. This CDR3 is built from 11 residues. The DNA for the CDR3 is TGTGCCAGCAGCTTGAGGATTGAAGCTTTCTTT. It yields the protein CASSLRIEAFF.

J is TRBJ1-3 and V is TRBV9; TRBD1 aligns across 7 bases. Trimming removed 4 bases from V and 1 base from J; junction bases left unmatched: 2. CDR1 is SGDLS and CDR2 is YYNGEE in the germline V gene. This CDR3 spans 14 amino acids. The CDR3 sequence is CASSTTGSGNTIYF. The CDR3, as DNA: TGTGCCAGCAGCACGACAGGGTCTGGAAACACCATATATTTT.

The chain joins TRBV10-3 to TRBJ1-2; the D gene is possibly TRBD1 (5 bases). Germline V CDR1 and CDR2: ENHRY, SYGVKD. This CDR3 is 15 amino acids long. Trimming shortened V by 2 bases and J by 1 base, and 11 bases separated the two germline ends. The CDR3 region is CAISEGQGFNYGYTF. Written as DNA, the CDR3 is TGTGCCATCAGTGAGGGCCAGGGATTTAACTATGGCTACACCTTC.